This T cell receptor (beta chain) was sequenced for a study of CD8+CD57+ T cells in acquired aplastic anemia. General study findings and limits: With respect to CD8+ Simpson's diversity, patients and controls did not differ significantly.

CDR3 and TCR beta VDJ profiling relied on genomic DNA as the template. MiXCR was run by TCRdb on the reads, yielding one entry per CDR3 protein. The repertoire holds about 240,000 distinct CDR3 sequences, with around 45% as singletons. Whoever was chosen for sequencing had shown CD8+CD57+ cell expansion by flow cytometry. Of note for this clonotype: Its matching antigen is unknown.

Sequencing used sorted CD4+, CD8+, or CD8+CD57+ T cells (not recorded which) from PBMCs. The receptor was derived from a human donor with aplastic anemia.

CDR3 in amino acids: CASSLQGAQLSGELFF. CDR3 in DNA: TGTGCCAGCAGCTTACAGGGGGCTCAGTTGTCCGGGGAGCTGTTTTTT. The V call is TRBV7-9, the J call TRBJ2-2, with 8 bases that match TRBD1. The CDR3 is made up of 16 amino acids. V shed 2 bases, J shed 6 bases, and the junction held 8 bases outside the gene matches. The germline V gene has CDR1 SEHNR and CDR2 FQNEAQ (reference sequence).